This is a list of T cell receptor beta chains from one sample in a study of T cells after yellow fever vaccination. Each CDR3 protein is one row after TCRdb ran MiXCR on the 5' RACE reads. This table holds hundreds of thousands of distinct CDR3 sequences, just over 20% found once. The specimen comprised PBMCs, sampled roughly 23 days after the first yellow fever vaccination. These receptor sequences come from a man younger than 30 who received the YFV17D yellow fever vaccine. Both conserved end residues are part of each CDR3. A D gene is named only where the DNA matches it firmly. The size field is filled for only some rows; it gives once, few, many or a size class.

d_call: TRBD2
v_call: TRBV2
j_call: TRBJ2-1
clone_size: NA
cdr3_aa: CASSAGLAGTNEQFF
cdr3_nt: TGTGCCAGCAGTGCGGGACTAGCGGGGACGAATGAGCAGTTCTTC

d_call: TRBD1
v_call: TRBV4-1
j_call: TRBJ1-6
clone_size: NA
cdr3_aa: CASSQVGVDRAIPLHF
cdr3_nt: TGCGCCAGCAGCCAAGTGGGGGTCGACAGGGCGATACCCCTCCACTTT

d_call: TRBD2
v_call: TRBV3-1
j_call: TRBJ2-5
clone_size: few
cdr3_aa: CASSQGGLAGVLETQYF
cdr3_nt: TGTGCCAGCAGCCAGGGCGGACTAGCGGGGGTCTTGGAGACCCAGTACTTC

d_call: NA
v_call: TRBV15
j_call: TRBJ2-3
clone_size: NA
cdr3_aa: CATSRVGAANTQYF
cdr3_nt: TGTGCCACCAGCAGAGTGGGGGCAGCTAATACGCAGTATTTT

d_call: NA
v_call: TRBV12-3/TRBV12-4
j_call: TRBJ1-2
clone_size: NA
cdr3_aa: CATWGGSLGYTF
cdr3_nt: TGTGCCACCTGGGGAGGCAGCCTGGGCTACACCTTC

d_call: TRBD1
v_call: TRBV7-2
j_call: TRBJ2-1
clone_size: NA
cdr3_aa: CASSLAGQGNNEQFF
cdr3_nt: TGTGCCAGCAGCTTAGCGGGACAGGGTAACAATGAGCAGTTCTTC

d_call: TRBD1
v_call: TRBV29-1
j_call: TRBJ2-5
clone_size: many
cdr3_aa: CSVAKGAYETQYF
cdr3_nt: TGCAGCGTTGCGAAGGGGGCCTACGAGACCCAGTACTTC

d_call: NA
v_call: TRBV28
j_call: TRBJ2-1
clone_size: NA
cdr3_aa: CASSWEYNEQFF
cdr3_nt: TGTGCCAGCAGTTGGGAATACAATGAGCAGTTCTTC

d_call: TRBD1
v_call: TRBV5-1
j_call: TRBJ1-1
clone_size: NA
cdr3_aa: CASREQVHYRGDTEAFF
cdr3_nt: TGCGCCAGCCGCGAACAAGTCCACTACAGGGGGGACACTGAAGCTTTCTTT

d_call: NA
v_call: TRBV4-1
j_call: TRBJ2-5
clone_size: few
cdr3_aa: CASRGLGETQYF
cdr3_nt: TGCGCCAGCAGGGGGCTGGGAGAGACCCAGTACTTC

d_call: TRBD1
v_call: TRBV7-3
j_call: TRBJ2-2
clone_size: many
cdr3_aa: CASSLKPGGRTGELFF
cdr3_nt: TGTGCCAGCAGCTTAAAGCCAGGGGGAAGGACCGGGGAGCTGTTTTTT

d_call: NA
v_call: TRBV6-5
j_call: TRBJ1-6
clone_size: NA
cdr3_aa: CASSYRGQRNSPLHF
cdr3_nt: TGTGCCAGCAGTTACCGAGGACAGAGGAATTCACCCCTCCACTTT

d_call: NA
v_call: TRBV24-1
j_call: TRBJ2-5
clone_size: NA
cdr3_aa: CATSDFRDTPETQYF
cdr3_nt: TGTGCCACCAGTGATTTCCGAGACACCCCCGAGACCCAGTACTTC

d_call: NA
v_call: TRBV7-2
j_call: TRBJ1-2
clone_size: NA
cdr3_aa: CASRFRGGAGGYTF
cdr3_nt: TGTGCCAGCAGATTTAGGGGGGGCGCAGGAGGCTACACCTTC

d_call: NA
v_call: TRBV4-3
j_call: TRBJ1-6
clone_size: few
cdr3_aa: CASGSSYNSPLHF
cdr3_nt: TGCGCCAGTGGAAGCTCCTATAATTCACCCCTCCACTTT